One T cell receptor (beta chain) is described in this entry. The CDR3 is 15 residues long. Germline values: CDR1 MNHEY, CDR2 SVGAGI. V lost 0 bases and J lost 6; bases outside the gene matches: 3. The data are from a study of blood T cell repertoires in COVID-19. Study-wide context: Researchers got acute and convalescent COVID-19 samples from the United States, Italy and Spain.

This table comes from immunoSEQ multiplex PCR, and its TCRdb copy is limited to in-frame clones, with some not included. The sample yields 250,000 to 350,000 clones, approximately 86% seen once. The sample taken for sequencing was peripheral blood. The clonotype comes from a young man with active or convalescent COVID-19. The chain has TRBV6-5 and TRBJ2-1; 9 bases are a match to TRBD2. The CDR3 is CASSYSAGGSNEQFF. The CDR3 DNA sequence: TGTGCCAGCAGTTACTCGGCGGGAGGGAGCAATGAGCAGTTCTTC.